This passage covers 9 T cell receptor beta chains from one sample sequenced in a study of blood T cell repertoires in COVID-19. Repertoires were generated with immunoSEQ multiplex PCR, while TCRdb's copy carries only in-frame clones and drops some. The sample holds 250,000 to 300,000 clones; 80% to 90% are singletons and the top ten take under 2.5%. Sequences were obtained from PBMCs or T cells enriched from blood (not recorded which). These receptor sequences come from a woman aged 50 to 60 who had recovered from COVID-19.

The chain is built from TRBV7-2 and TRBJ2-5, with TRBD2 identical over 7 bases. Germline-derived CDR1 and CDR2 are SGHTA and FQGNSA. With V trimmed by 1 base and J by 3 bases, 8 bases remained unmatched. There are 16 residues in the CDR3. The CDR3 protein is CASSLEGPGGEETQYF. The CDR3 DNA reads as TGTGCCAGCAGCTTAGAGGGTCCGGGAGGCGAAGAGACCCAGTACTTC.

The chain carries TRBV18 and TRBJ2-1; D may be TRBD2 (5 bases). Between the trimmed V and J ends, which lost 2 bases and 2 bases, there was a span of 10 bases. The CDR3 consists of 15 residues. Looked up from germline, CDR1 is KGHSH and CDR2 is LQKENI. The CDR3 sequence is CASSPRELTYNEQFF. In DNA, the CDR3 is TGTGCCAGCTCACCAAGGGAGTTGACCTACAATGAGCAGTTCTTC.

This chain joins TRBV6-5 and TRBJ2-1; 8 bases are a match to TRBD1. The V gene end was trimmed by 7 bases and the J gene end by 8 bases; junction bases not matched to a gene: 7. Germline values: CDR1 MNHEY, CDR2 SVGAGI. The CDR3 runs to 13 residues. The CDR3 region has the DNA TGTGCCAGCACGGCAGGGGGCATCCATGAGCAGTTCTTC. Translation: CASTAGGIHEQFF.

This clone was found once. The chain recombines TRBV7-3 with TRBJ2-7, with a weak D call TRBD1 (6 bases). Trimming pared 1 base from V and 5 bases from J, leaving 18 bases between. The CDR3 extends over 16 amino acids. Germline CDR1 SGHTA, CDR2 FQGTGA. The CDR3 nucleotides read TGTGCCAGCAGCTTAATAGGACAGTCTTTTGCAGACGAGCAGTACTTC. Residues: CASSLIGQSFADEQYF.

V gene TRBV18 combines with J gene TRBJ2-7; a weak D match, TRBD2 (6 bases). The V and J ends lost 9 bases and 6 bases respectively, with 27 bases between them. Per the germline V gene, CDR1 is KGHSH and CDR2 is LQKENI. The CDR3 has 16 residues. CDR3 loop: CASTDVMRDPFREQYF. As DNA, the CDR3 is TGTGCCAGTACTGACGTTATGCGGGACCCCTTTCGCGAGCAGTACTTC.

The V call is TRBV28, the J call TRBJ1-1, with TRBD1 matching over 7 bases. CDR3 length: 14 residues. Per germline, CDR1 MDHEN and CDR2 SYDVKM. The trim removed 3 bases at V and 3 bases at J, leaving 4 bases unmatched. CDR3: CASSFAGGYTEAFF. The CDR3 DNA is TGTGCCAGCAGTTTTGCAGGGGGTTACACTGAAGCTTTCTTT. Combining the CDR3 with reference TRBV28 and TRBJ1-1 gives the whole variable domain DVKVTQSSRYLVKRTGEKVFLECVQDMDHENMFWYRQDPGLGLRLIYFSYDVKMKEKGDIPEGYSVSREKKERFSLILESASTNQTSMYLCASSFAGGYTEAFFGQGTRLTVV.

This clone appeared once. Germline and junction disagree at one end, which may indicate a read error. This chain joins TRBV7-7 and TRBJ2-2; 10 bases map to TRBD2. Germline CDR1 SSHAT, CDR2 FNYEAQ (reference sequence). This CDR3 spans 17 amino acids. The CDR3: CASSRELAGSNTGELFF. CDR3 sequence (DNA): TGTGCTAGCAGCCGGGAACTAGCGGGGTCGAACACCGGGGAGCTGTTTTTT.

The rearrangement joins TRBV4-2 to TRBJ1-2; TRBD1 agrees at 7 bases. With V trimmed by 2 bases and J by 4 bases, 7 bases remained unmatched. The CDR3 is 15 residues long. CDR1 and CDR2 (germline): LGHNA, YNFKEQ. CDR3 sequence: CASSQTQTGIYGYTF. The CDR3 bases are TGTGCCAGCAGCCAAACCCAGACAGGGATCTATGGCTACACCTTC.

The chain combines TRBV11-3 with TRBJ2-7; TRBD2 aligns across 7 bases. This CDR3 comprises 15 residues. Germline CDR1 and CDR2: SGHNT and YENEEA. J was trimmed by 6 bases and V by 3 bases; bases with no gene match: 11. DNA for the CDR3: TGTGCCAGCAGCTTGGTCGGGAGGCACCTTGGCGAGCAGTACTTC. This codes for CASSLVGRHLGEQYF.